These T cell receptor beta chains were read from a single sample in a study of blood T cells in healthy people across ages. MiXCR, run by TCRdb on the 5' RACE reads, gives a single entry per CDR3 protein. The table includes fewer than 2,000,000 distinct CDR3 sequences, almost 35% detected once. The source material was blood. These receptors were obtained from a woman aged 25 to 39 in good health. CDR3s include the opening cysteine and the closing phenylalanine or tryptophan. The order of the fields is clone size, J gene, D gene, V gene, CDR3 protein, CDR3 DNA. D genes are given only for firm matches. Only some rows state a clone size, as once, few, many or a class for expanded clones.

clone_size: -
j_call: TRBJ1-1
d_call: -
v_call: TRBV6-5
cdr3_aa: CASSYTQGQRRGRAFF
cdr3_nt: TGTGCCAGCAGTTACACCCAAGGCCAGCGGAGAGGGCGGGCTTTCTTT

clone_size: few
j_call: TRBJ2-4
d_call: TRBD2
v_call: TRBV27
cdr3_aa: CASSLSRGRGRNIQYF
cdr3_nt: TGTGCCAGCAGTTTATCGCGGGGGAGAGGGAGGAACATTCAGTACTTC

clone_size: -
j_call: TRBJ1-5
d_call: -
v_call: TRBV12-3/TRBV12-4
cdr3_aa: CASSLGNSVGQPQHF
cdr3_nt: TGTGCCAGCAGTTTAGGAAATTCGGTAGGTCAGCCCCAGCATTTT

clone_size: few
j_call: TRBJ2-1
d_call: TRBD1
v_call: TRBV15
cdr3_aa: CATSRDRGHNEQFF
cdr3_nt: TGTGCCACCAGCAGGGACAGGGGGCATAATGAGCAGTTCTTC

clone_size: -
j_call: TRBJ2-5
d_call: -
v_call: TRBV20-1
cdr3_aa: CSASEVRETQYF
cdr3_nt: TGCAGTGCGAGCGAGGTCCGAGAGACCCAGTACTTC

clone_size: -
j_call: TRBJ1-1
d_call: -
v_call: TRBV29-1
cdr3_aa: CSADVRNTEAFF
cdr3_nt: TGCAGCGCTGATGTTAGGAACACTGAAGCTTTCTTT

clone_size: many
j_call: TRBJ1-5
d_call: -
v_call: TRBV18
cdr3_aa: CASSPDNNQPQHF
cdr3_nt: TGTGCCAGCTCACCAGACAATAATCAGCCCCAGCATTTT

clone_size: many
j_call: TRBJ2-7
d_call: -
v_call: TRBV27
cdr3_aa: CASSLVLGEQYF
cdr3_nt: TGTGCCAGCAGTTTAGTGTTGGGCGAGCAGTACTTC

clone_size: -
j_call: TRBJ2-3
d_call: -
v_call: TRBV10-2
cdr3_aa: CAGGASSTDTQYF
cdr3_nt: TGCGCCGGGGGGGCTAGCAGCACAGATACGCAGTATTTT

clone_size: -
j_call: TRBJ2-5
d_call: TRBD2
v_call: TRBV7-7
cdr3_aa: CASSKGIGGVQETQYF
cdr3_nt: TGTGCCAGCAGCAAAGGAATCGGGGGGGTACAAGAGACCCAGTACTTC

clone_size: -
j_call: TRBJ2-7
d_call: -
v_call: TRBV29-1
cdr3_aa: CSAGEWGYLEQYF
cdr3_nt: TGCAGCGCTGGCGAATGGGGGTATCTCGAGCAGTACTTC

clone_size: -
j_call: TRBJ2-1
d_call: -
v_call: TRBV28
cdr3_aa: CASSTGPADNEQFF
cdr3_nt: TGTGCCAGCAGCACCGGACCAGCGGACAATGAGCAGTTCTTC

clone_size: -
j_call: TRBJ2-3
d_call: -
v_call: TRBV20-1
cdr3_aa: CSARARGDTQYF
cdr3_nt: TGCAGTGCTAGGGCTAGGGGAGATACGCAGTATTTT

clone_size: -
j_call: TRBJ2-5
d_call: -
v_call: TRBV29-1
cdr3_aa: CSVFRAQETQYF
cdr3_nt: TGCAGCGTTTTTAGGGCACAAGAGACCCAGTACTTC

clone_size: few
j_call: TRBJ2-1
d_call: TRBD2
v_call: TRBV12-3/TRBV12-4
cdr3_aa: CASSTSGGSDEQFF
cdr3_nt: TGTGCCAGCTCGACCAGCGGGGGATCGGATGAGCAGTTCTTC

clone_size: many
j_call: TRBJ2-1
d_call: -
v_call: TRBV7-3
cdr3_aa: CASSRGAGNEQFF
cdr3_nt: TGTGCCAGCTCAAGAGGGGCGGGGAATGAGCAGTTCTTC

clone_size: many
j_call: TRBJ2-7
d_call: -
v_call: TRBV10-3
cdr3_aa: CATSRDELYEQYF
cdr3_nt: TGTGCCACCAGCCGGGACGAATTGTACGAGCAGTACTTC

clone_size: -
j_call: TRBJ2-5
d_call: -
v_call: TRBV5-1
cdr3_aa: CASSLPGTSRVSTQYF
cdr3_nt: TGCGCCAGCAGCTTGCCCGGGACATCGAGGGTTTCGACCCAGTACTTC

clone_size: -
j_call: TRBJ2-3
d_call: TRBD2
v_call: TRBV9
cdr3_aa: CASSDANSGTSGGYTQYF
cdr3_nt: TGTGCCAGCAGCGACGCGAATTCCGGGACTAGCGGAGGGTATACGCAGTATTTT

clone_size: -
j_call: TRBJ2-3
d_call: -
v_call: TRBV29-1
cdr3_aa: CSVRSPGGPSTDTQYF
cdr3_nt: TGCAGCGTTCGTTCCCCGGGGGGCCCAAGCACAGATACGCAGTATTTT

clone_size: -
j_call: TRBJ2-5
d_call: TRBD2
v_call: TRBV11-2
cdr3_aa: CASSSRIPGTSGSIQETQYF
cdr3_nt: TGTGCCAGCAGCTCTAGGATCCCCGGGACTAGCGGGAGCATCCAAGAGACCCAGTACTTC

clone_size: -
j_call: TRBJ2-5
d_call: TRBD1
v_call: TRBV5-1
cdr3_aa: CASSSAPSTGGFQETQYF
cdr3_nt: TGCGCCAGCAGCTCTGCCCCTTCGACAGGGGGATTTCAAGAGACCCAGTACTTC

clone_size: -
j_call: TRBJ2-2
d_call: -
v_call: TRBV9
cdr3_aa: CASSPSAAPRDTGELFF
cdr3_nt: TGTGCCAGCAGCCCCTCCGCCGCCCCGCGCGACACCGGGGAGCTGTTTTTT

clone_size: -
j_call: TRBJ1-5
d_call: -
v_call: TRBV27
cdr3_aa: CASSSLSYSNQPQHF
cdr3_nt: TGTGCCAGCAGTTCTCTGAGTTATAGCAATCAGCCCCAGCATTTT

clone_size: -
j_call: TRBJ2-7
d_call: -
v_call: TRBV12-3/TRBV12-4
cdr3_aa: CASSPGLQASYEQYF
cdr3_nt: TGTGCCAGCAGTCCCGGGTTACAGGCGTCCTACGAGCAGTACTTC

clone_size: -
j_call: TRBJ1-1
d_call: -
v_call: TRBV12-3/TRBV12-4
cdr3_aa: CASSQNGMNTEAFF
cdr3_nt: TGTGCCAGCAGCCAGAATGGGATGAACACTGAAGCTTTCTTT

clone_size: -
j_call: TRBJ2-7
d_call: TRBD1
v_call: TRBV6-5
cdr3_aa: CASSLQGDRGYEQYF
cdr3_nt: TGTGCCAGCTCCTTGCAGGGGGACAGGGGCTACGAGCAGTACTTC

clone_size: -
j_call: TRBJ2-7
d_call: TRBD2
v_call: TRBV9
cdr3_aa: CASSVDPAGGEQYF
cdr3_nt: TGTGCCAGCAGCGTAGATCCAGCGGGAGGCGAGCAGTACTTC

clone_size: few
j_call: TRBJ2-3
d_call: -
v_call: TRBV6-1
cdr3_aa: CATRGRTGYTQYF
cdr3_nt: TGTGCCACCCGGGGCAGAACAGGGTATACGCAGTATTTT

clone_size: few
j_call: TRBJ2-1
d_call: -
v_call: TRBV20-1
cdr3_aa: CSAGGGTEISEQFF
cdr3_nt: TGCAGTGCCGGGGGCGGGACAGAGATTTCGGAGCAGTTCTTC

clone_size: -
j_call: TRBJ2-7
d_call: TRBD1
v_call: TRBV29-1
cdr3_aa: CSVERPTGTGGYEQYF
cdr3_nt: TGCAGCGTTGAAAGGCCCACCGGGACAGGGGGTTACGAGCAGTACTTC

clone_size: -
j_call: TRBJ2-7
d_call: -
v_call: TRBV20-1
cdr3_aa: CSARDDEGFQYF
cdr3_nt: TGCAGTGCTAGAGATGATGAGGGGTTTCAGTACTTC

clone_size: once
j_call: TRBJ2-1
d_call: -
v_call: TRBV7-2
cdr3_aa: CASGQRPGRYNEQFF
cdr3_nt: TGTGCCAGCGGCCAGCGCCCCGGGCGGTACAATGAGCAGTTCTTC

clone_size: -
j_call: TRBJ2-7
d_call: -
v_call: TRBV20-1
cdr3_aa: CSARERPGYEQYF
cdr3_nt: TGCAGTGCTAGAGAGCGACCGGGGTACGAGCAGTACTTC

clone_size: -
j_call: TRBJ2-3
d_call: TRBD2
v_call: TRBV20-1
cdr3_aa: CSARGEGPVTDTQYF
cdr3_nt: TGCAGTGCTAGAGGGGAGGGGCCAGTGACAGATACGCAGTATTTT

clone_size: -
j_call: TRBJ2-1
d_call: -
v_call: TRBV18
cdr3_aa: CASSPQTPPDNEQFF
cdr3_nt: TGTGCCAGCTCACCACAGACACCGCCGGACAATGAGCAGTTCTTC

clone_size: few
j_call: TRBJ2-7
d_call: -
v_call: TRBV13
cdr3_aa: CASGPRGAGSYEQYF
cdr3_nt: TGTGCCAGCGGCCCCAGGGGAGCGGGCAGCTACGAGCAGTACTTC

clone_size: -
j_call: TRBJ2-7
d_call: -
v_call: TRBV2
cdr3_aa: CASDRTGWFEQYF
cdr3_nt: TGTGCCAGTGACCGTACAGGTTGGTTCGAGCAGTACTTC

clone_size: few
j_call: TRBJ2-5
d_call: -
v_call: TRBV28
cdr3_aa: CASHSTPGGGYQETQYF
cdr3_nt: TGTGCCAGCCACAGTACCCCTGGGGGCGGGTACCAAGAGACCCAGTACTTC

clone_size: few
j_call: TRBJ2-1
d_call: TRBD2
v_call: TRBV20-1
cdr3_aa: CSASSPGRDNEQFF
cdr3_nt: TGCAGTGCTAGTTCTCCCGGGAGGGACAATGAGCAGTTCTTC

clone_size: once
j_call: TRBJ1-2
d_call: TRBD1
v_call: TRBV3-1
cdr3_aa: CASSQTGADNYGYTF
cdr3_nt: TGTGCCAGCAGCCAAACAGGGGCGGATAACTATGGCTACACCTTC

clone_size: few
j_call: TRBJ2-7
d_call: -
v_call: TRBV27
cdr3_aa: CASKEGSSYEQYF
cdr3_nt: TGTGCCAGCAAGGAGGGGAGCTCCTACGAGCAGTACTTC

clone_size: -
j_call: TRBJ1-6
d_call: TRBD1
v_call: TRBV9
cdr3_aa: CASSEPKGQITFPSQNSPLHF
cdr3_nt: TGTGCCAGCAGCGAGCCCAAGGGACAGATCACTTTCCCCTCGCAGAATTCACCCCTCCACTTT

clone_size: -
j_call: TRBJ1-5
d_call: -
v_call: TRBV6-1
cdr3_aa: CASSETGPSNQPQHF
cdr3_nt: TGTGCCAGCAGTGAGACAGGACCTAGCAATCAGCCCCAGCATTTT

clone_size: -
j_call: TRBJ1-5
d_call: -
v_call: TRBV18
cdr3_aa: CASSARDGYSQPQHF
cdr3_nt: TGTGCCAGCTCAGCAAGGGACGGTTACAGTCAGCCCCAGCATTTT

clone_size: few
j_call: TRBJ2-5
d_call: -
v_call: TRBV5-1
cdr3_aa: CASSPGLPPGGETQYF
cdr3_nt: TGCGCCAGCAGCCCTGGACTACCTCCCGGGGGAGAGACCCAGTACTTC

clone_size: -
j_call: TRBJ2-1
d_call: -
v_call: TRBV7-2
cdr3_aa: CASSFQGSGQFF
cdr3_nt: TGTGCCAGCAGCTTCCAGGGTTCGGGGCAGTTCTTC

clone_size: few
j_call: TRBJ2-1
d_call: TRBD2
v_call: TRBV10-3
cdr3_aa: CAITGNSGDSYNEQFF
cdr3_nt: TGTGCCATCACGGGGAACAGCGGGGACTCCTACAATGAGCAGTTCTTC

clone_size: few
j_call: TRBJ2-1
d_call: -
v_call: TRBV24-1
cdr3_aa: CATSSQGGTYNEQFF
cdr3_nt: TGTGCCACCAGTTCTCAAGGGGGGACCTACAATGAGCAGTTCTTC

clone_size: -
j_call: TRBJ2-1
d_call: TRBD2
v_call: TRBV10-3
cdr3_aa: CAISQRGTSSSYNEQFF
cdr3_nt: TGTGCCATATCCCAGCGGGGGACGTCGAGCTCCTACAATGAGCAGTTCTTC

clone_size: few
j_call: TRBJ2-3
d_call: -
v_call: TRBV7-3
cdr3_aa: CASSSAPRTGESSDTQYF
cdr3_nt: TGTGCCAGCAGCTCGGCACCCCGGACTGGGGAGTCATCAGATACGCAGTATTTT

clone_size: many
j_call: TRBJ1-6
d_call: TRBD1
v_call: TRBV27
cdr3_aa: CASSWDRGNSPLHF
cdr3_nt: TGTGCCAGCAGTTGGGACAGGGGCAATTCACCCCTCCACTTT